This record concerns one TCR beta chain sequence. These data originate in a study of cytomegalovirus exposure and HLA in healthy donors. Background on the study: Later analysis reported that the 120 or so validation repertoires shared the platform of the approximately 670 first-cohort repertoires.

CDR1 is LGHNA, CDR2 YNFKEQ, per germline. V shed 5 bases and J 8 bases; nucleotides not matched to a gene: 7. The CDR3 has 14 residues. Produced via immunoSEQ multiplex PCR; TCRdb's table is partial and in-frame only. The table shows 100,000 to 150,000 clones, with about nine tenths occurring only once. This TCR came from a woman under 30 in good health and CMV-seronegative. The genes are TRBV4-2 and TRBJ1-4; 8 positions match TRBD1. The material sequenced was PBMCs. The CDR3 protein is CASSVDRVEEKLFF. The CDR3 region has the DNA TGTGCCAGCAGCGTGGACAGGGTTGAGGAAAAACTGTTTTTT.